This entry lists 18 T cell receptor beta chains sequenced from one sample in a study of T cell repertoires in ileal Crohn's disease. Using immunoSEQ multiplex PCR, the repertoire was profiled, and TCRdb retains in-frame clones only, with some absent. The sample lists about 11,000 clones, more than 65% occurring once. The time point: neoterminal ileum biopsy at postoperative endoscopy, about 6 months after surgery. Sequenced input: ileal tissue. The source is an adult with Crohn's disease.

Concerning this clone: This CDR3 is also generated by other DNA sequences in the sample. The chain uses TRBV28 and TRBJ2-7, with D possibly matching TRBD2 (6 bases). Trimming stripped 5 bases from V and 4 bases from J, with 18 bases between. CDR1 is MDHEN and CDR2 is SYDVKM in the germline V gene. This CDR3 is built from 15 residues. The CDR3: CASSPPGDLSYEQYF. The DNA of the CDR3 is TGTGCCAGCAGTCCACCGGGGGACTTATCTTACGAGCAGTACTTC.

The J gene is TRBJ2-3, the V gene TRBV9, with 10 bases fitting TRBD2. With 3 bases clipped from V and 4 bases from J, the junction kept 2 bases outside the gene matches. The germline CDR1 and CDR2 sequences are SGDLS and YYNGEE. The CDR3 has 14 amino acids. CDR3 region: CASSGSGGADTQYF. CDR3 DNA: TGTGCCAGCAGCGGAAGCGGGGGGGCAGATACGCAGTATTTT.

This clone was seen more than once but under ten times. The chain recombines TRBV18 with TRBJ1-4; no clear D. The CDR3 has 15 residues. The ends were cut back, 0 bases at V and 7 bases at J, with 12 bases in the middle. Germline values: CDR1 KGHSH, CDR2 LQKENI. CDR3 residues: CASSPPLLSGEKLFF. For the CDR3, the DNA is TGTGCCAGCTCACCACCTCTTCTGAGTGGTGAAAAACTGTTTTTT.

This clone was found a few times. This sequence joins TRBV5-1 and TRBJ2-7; 14 bases line up with TRBD2. CDR1 and CDR2 from the germline V gene are SGHRS and YFSETQ. This CDR3 spans 16 amino acids. J lost 5 bases, V lost 7 bases, and 11 bases had no gene match. The CDR3 reads CASFRTSGGTQDEQYF. The CDR3, as DNA: TGCGCCAGCTTCAGGACTAGCGGGGGGACCCAGGACGAGCAGTACTTC.

The genes are TRBV29-1 and TRBJ1-3, with unresolved D. CDR1 and CDR2 (germline): SQVTM, ANQGSEA. The CDR3 contains 13 residues. With 7 bases removed from V and 0 bases from J, the gap between germline ends came to 10 bases. CDR3 sequence (DNA): TGCAGCGGGGCATTGAGCTCTGGAAACACCATATATTTT. This translates into CSGALSSGNTIYF.

The rearrangement links TRBV12-5 to TRBJ2-4, with D perhaps TRBD1 (6 bases). This CDR3 is built from 12 residues. The germline V gene encodes CDR1 LGHNT and CDR2 FRNRAP. V lost 7 bases and J 6 bases, leaving 10 bases between the germline ends. The CDR3 region has the DNA TGTGCTAGTGCAGGGGCAGCAAACATTCAGTACTTC. This codes for CASAGAANIQYF. Drawing the rest from reference TRBV12-5 and TRBJ2-4, the complete variable domain is DARVTQTPRHKVTEMGQEVTMRCQPILGHNTVFWYRQTMMQGLELLAYFRNRAPLDDSGMPKDRFSAEMPDATLATLKIQPSEPRDSAVYFCASAGAANIQYFGAGTRLSVL.

This sequence joins TRBV28 and TRBJ2-7; TRBD1 aligns across 10 bases. This CDR3 contains 15 residues. The V and J ends lost 6 bases and 6 bases, in that order; junction bases with no gene match: 11. Germline V lookup: CDR1 MDHEN, CDR2 SYDVKM. CDR3 residues: CASRTTGGGGREQYF. The CDR3 bases are TGTGCCAGCAGAACGACAGGGGGCGGGGGCCGCGAGCAGTACTTC.

The chain recombines TRBV10-1 with TRBJ1-2; D not certain. V was pared by 2 bases and J by 4 bases, with 8 bases between. Germline V gene sequence: CDR1 WNHNN, CDR2 SYGVQD (reference sequence). There are 13 residues in the CDR3. CDR3 sequence: CASSENLSYGYTF. As DNA, the CDR3 is TGCGCCAGCAGTGAGAATCTGTCCTATGGCTACACCTTC.

The rearrangement joins TRBV19 to TRBJ1-5, with 8 nucleotides matching TRBD1. Germline V gene data show CDR1 as LNHDA and CDR2 as SQIVND (reference sequence). The V segment lost 2 bases and the J segment 6 bases; nucleotides outside the gene matches: 3. CDR3 size: 14 residues. The CDR3 nucleotides are TGTGCCAGTAGTATACAGGGGGCCACTCAGCCCCAGCATTTT. Encoded protein: CASSIQGATQPQHF.

The chain employs TRBV7-2 and TRBJ1-6; tentatively, D is TRBD1 (5 bases). The CDR3 contains 14 residues. CDR1 is SGHTA and CDR2 is FQGNSA in the germline V gene. V lost 6 bases and J 5 bases, leaving 11 bases between the germline ends. CDR3 nucleotide sequence: TGTACCAGCAGTCCGGGACTCAATAATTCACCCCTCCACTTT. Translating it yields CTSSPGLNNSPLHF. Filled out from reference TRBV7-2 and TRBJ1-6, the complete variable domain reads GAGVSQSPSNKVTEKGKDVELRCDPISGHTALYWYRQSLGQGLEFLIYFQGNSAPDKSGLPSDRFSAERTGGSVSTLTIQRTQQEDSAVYLCTSSPGLNNSPLHFGNGTRLTVT.

This CDR3 is CASIGTVSYEQYF. In nucleotides, the CDR3 is TGTGCCAGCATCGGGACAGTGTCCTACGAGCAGTACTTC. The chain has TRBV6-1 and TRBJ2-7, with 7 bases fitting TRBD1. The CDR3 has 13 residues. The germline CDR1 and CDR2 sequences are MNHNS and SASEGT. V gave up 7 bases and J gave up 1 base; unmatched junction bases: 4.

This clone was detected only once. The rearrangement uses TRBV6-1 and TRBJ2-7; D may be TRBD2 (6 bases). The CDR3 is 14 amino acids. Deletions cut 0 bases from V and 9 bases from J, with 15 bases between. CDR1 is MNHNS and CDR2 is SASEGT in the germline V gene. CDR3 region: CASSEAGLGGAQYF. In nucleotides, the CDR3 is TGTGCCAGCAGTGAAGCAGGATTGGGGGGAGCGCAGTACTTC.

This chain connects TRBV5-1 to TRBJ1-5, with D tentatively TRBD1 (5 bases). V lost 5 bases and J 2 bases, leaving 14 bases between the germline ends. Germline CDR1 is SGHRS and CDR2 is YFSETQ. This CDR3 is 15 amino acids long. CDR3 nucleotides: TGCGCCAGCAGAAGATGGGGCCGCGGCAATCAGCCCCAGCATTTT. It specifies CASRRWGRGNQPQHF.

The chain uses TRBV2 and TRBJ1-4; D is undetermined. The germline V and J ends were trimmed by 3 bases and 8 bases, with 13 bases remaining between them. The CDR3 is 14 amino acids. CDR1 and CDR2 from the germline V gene are SNHLY and FYNNEI. CDR3 in amino acids: CASSEDWAGEKLFF. The CDR3 bases are TGTGCCAGCAGTGAGGACTGGGCGGGAGAAAAACTGTTTTTT.

J is TRBJ1-3 and V is TRBV7-9; unclear D gene. The V and J ends lost 1 base and 0 bases respectively, with 4 bases between them. Germline V gene sequence: CDR1 SEHNR, CDR2 FQNEAQ (reference sequence). The CDR3 length is 14 residues. The CDR3 DNA sequence: TGTGCCAGCAGCTTAGTATACTCTGGAAACACCATATATTTT. Amino acid sequence: CASSLVYSGNTIYF.

This chain connects TRBV5-1 to TRBJ1-2; D is ambiguous. Trimming removed 2 bases at V and 6 bases at J, with 14 bases between. Germline V gene lookup returns CDR1 SGHRS and CDR2 YFSETQ. The CDR3 is 14 amino acids. CDR3 sequence (DNA): TGCGCCAGCAGCTTCGAATCCAGCGGGGATGGCTACACCTTC. Its translation: CASSFESSGDGYTF.

The chain joins TRBV5-6 to TRBJ2-5, with D tentatively TRBD1 (6 bases). CDR1 and CDR2 from the germline V gene are SGHDT and YYEEEE. This CDR3 comprises 15 residues. The ends were cut back, 2 bases at V and 4 bases at J, with 15 bases in the middle. The chain's CDR3 is CASSFYAGRGETQYF. The CDR3 nucleotides read TGTGCCAGCAGCTTTTATGCAGGCAGGGGAGAGACCCAGTACTTC.

This clone has only a few counts. The chain couples TRBV6-1 to TRBJ2-2; D not certain. The CDR3 covers 15 residues. Germline-derived CDR1 and CDR2 are MNHNS and SASEGT. With 3 bases removed from V and 4 bases from J, the gap between germline ends came to 12 bases. The CDR3, as DNA: TGTGCCAGCAGTGAGACCTTACAGATCACCGGGGAGCTGTTTTTT. It specifies CASSETLQITGELFF.